This T cell receptor (beta chain) comes out of a study of identical twins. Template switching added a universal primer site, and cDNA bore unique molecular identifiers. TCRdb re-called the 5' RACE reads with MiXCR, one entry per CDR3 protein. This sample carries hundreds of thousands of distinct CDR3 sequences, more than 9% of them seen once, and the ten largest clones take about 7%. This clonotype was detected a few times. Its antigen is unidentified. Study-wide results and caveats: Out-of-frame alpha sequences shared by twins showed excess low generation probability. Cord blood beta clonotypes present at high abundance carried fewer insertions; no such pattern appeared in memory repertoires.

Healthy Caucasians were all of the donors. The same specimen was also included in a second study, on yellow fever vaccine responses in identical twins.

This clonotype originated in a woman under 30 in good health. Sequenced input: CD8+ T cells sorted from blood.

In nucleotides, the CDR3 is TGTGCCAGCAGTGAACGGGGACAGCTCAATGAGCAGTTCTTC. Translated: CASSERGQLNEQFF. This chain connects TRBV6-1 to TRBJ2-1; 7 nucleotides match TRBD1. The germline V gene encodes CDR1 MNHNS and CDR2 SASEGT. Trimming at V came to 2 bases and at J to 6 bases, leaving 4 bases not matched to a gene. The CDR3 is made up of 14 amino acids.